A selection of T cell receptor beta chains follows, all from one sample in a study of cytomegalovirus exposure and HLA in healthy donors. The protocol was immunoSEQ multiplex PCR, while the TCRdb copy is restricted to in-frame clones and leaves out a portion. The sample comprises 45,000 to 60,000 clones, around three quarters of which are singletons, and approximately 6.8% rests with the top ten. The specimen was PBMCs. Receptors originate from a man in his thirties or forties in good health and CMV-seronegative. The CDR3 runs from the conserved cysteine through the conserved F or W.

TRBV5-6 | CASSLYGVEQFF
TRBV5-1 | CASRSQGAVEKLFF
TRBV5-1 | CASRPEVLAGVITDTQYF
TRBV6-5 | CASSYSSLKGNNEQFF
TRBV2 | CASNLAVQETQYF
TRBV5-8 | CASIQGDRDNQPQHF
TRBV7-6 | CASSFYVGTGGTNEQFF
TRBV10-3 | CAISVHDSSYNEQFF
TRBV30 | CAWGLAGGADEQFF
TRBV5-4 | CASSSMGHAGTDTQYF
TRBV25-1 | CASRAQASGEKLFF
TRBV7-6 | CASSLGLAKNEQFF
TRBV5-4 | CASSLPAVDEQYF
TRBV6-5 | CASSYGGTDYGYTF
TRBV27 | CASSLSGGLYEQYF
TRBV18 | CASSPTGRDTEAFF
TRBV5-1 | CASSWDTENTEAFF
TRBV7-9 | CASSLVSGSIDEQFF
TRBV6-1 | CATRGDRSFEQYF
TRBV27 | CASSFRKMTGPSYEQYF
TRBV11-2 | CASSLEPGTYEQYF
TRBV30 | CAWSVGGRYTYEQYF
TRBV19 | CASSPGHLSYEQYF
TRBV5-6 | CASSGWDSRTSAQYF
TRBV6-5 | CASSYFYMVGELFF
TRBV14 | CASSQAGIHGYTF
TRBV5-6 | CASSYLQSTDTQYF
TRBV6-1 | CASSDGGAIYEQYF
TRBV19 | CASSMGGTGSYNEQFF
TRBV5-1 | CASSSTSRTVQETQYF
TRBV18 | CASSLPGTGYRGGYTF
TRBV29-1 | CSVSGRVNGELFF
TRBV5-8 | CASREVSSGGYEQYF
TRBV30 | CAWGQGSGANVLTF
TRBV5-4 | CASSLISGNEQYF
TRBV25-1 | CASSGGTGLFGAFF